Listed below are T cell receptor beta chains from one sample, sequenced in a study of cytomegalovirus exposure and HLA in healthy donors. Libraries were prepared by immunoSEQ multiplex PCR; TCRdb keeps only in-frame clonotypes and omits some of them. The sample comprises roughly 130,000 clones, 80% of which are singletons, and around 0.92% rests with the top ten. Sequenced: PBMCs. These receptors were obtained from a human donor in good health. Both conserved end residues are part of each CDR3. Each record gives: CDR3 protein, V gene, J gene.

CASSGDRGGHSYNEQFF	TRBV6-1	TRBJ2-1
CASSYSGGANEQFF	TRBV11-2	TRBJ2-1
CASSDRGGSEAFF	TRBV7-9	TRBJ1-1
CASSQDRGNIQYF	TRBV5-1	TRBJ2-4
CASSPVGLAGKIQFF	TRBV7-9	TRBJ2-1
CASSYRTSGGGIQYF	TRBV6-5	TRBJ2-4
CASSVGWGRGSYEQYF	TRBV9	-
CASSSGPGRKLFF	TRBV28	TRBJ1-4
CASSPPGTGVRNTIYF	TRBV28	TRBJ1-3
CASSQATGGNQPQHF	TRBV5-8	TRBJ1-5